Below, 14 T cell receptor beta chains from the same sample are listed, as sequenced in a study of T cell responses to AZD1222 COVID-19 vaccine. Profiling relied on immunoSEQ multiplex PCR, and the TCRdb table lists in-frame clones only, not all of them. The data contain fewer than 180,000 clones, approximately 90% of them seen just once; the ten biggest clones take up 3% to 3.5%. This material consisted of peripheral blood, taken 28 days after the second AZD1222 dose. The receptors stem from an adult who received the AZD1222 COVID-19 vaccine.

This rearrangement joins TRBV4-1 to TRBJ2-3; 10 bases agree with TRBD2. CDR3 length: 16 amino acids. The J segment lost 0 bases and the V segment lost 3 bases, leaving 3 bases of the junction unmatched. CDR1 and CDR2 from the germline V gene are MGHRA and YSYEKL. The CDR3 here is CASSHPAGGSTDTQYF. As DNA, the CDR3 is TGCGCCAGCAGCCACCCAGCGGGAGGGAGCACAGATACGCAGTATTTT.

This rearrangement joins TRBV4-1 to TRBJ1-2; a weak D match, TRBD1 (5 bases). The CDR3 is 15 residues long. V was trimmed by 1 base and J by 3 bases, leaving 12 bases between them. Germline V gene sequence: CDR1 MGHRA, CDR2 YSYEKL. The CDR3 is CASSQAPRGHYGYTF. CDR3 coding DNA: TGCGCCAGCAGCCAAGCCCCGAGGGGCCACTATGGCTACACCTTC.

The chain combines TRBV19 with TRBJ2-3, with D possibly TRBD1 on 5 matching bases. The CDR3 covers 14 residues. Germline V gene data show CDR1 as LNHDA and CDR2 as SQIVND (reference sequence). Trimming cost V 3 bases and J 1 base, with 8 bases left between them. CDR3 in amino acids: CASSIRTRTDTQYF. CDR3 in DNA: TGTGCCAGTAGTATTCGGACACGCACAGATACGCAGTATTTT.

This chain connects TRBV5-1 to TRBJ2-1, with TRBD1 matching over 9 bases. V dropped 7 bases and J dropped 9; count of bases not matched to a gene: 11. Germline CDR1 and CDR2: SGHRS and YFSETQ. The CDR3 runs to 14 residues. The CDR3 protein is CASVPGQGQGEQFF. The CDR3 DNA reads TGCGCCAGCGTTCCGGGACAGGGCCAGGGTGAGCAGTTCTTC.

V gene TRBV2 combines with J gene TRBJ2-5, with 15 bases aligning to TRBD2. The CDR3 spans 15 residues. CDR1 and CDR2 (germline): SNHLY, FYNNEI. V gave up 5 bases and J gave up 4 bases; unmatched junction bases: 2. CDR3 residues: CASSRGLAGGETQYF. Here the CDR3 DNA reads TGTGCCAGCAGTAGGGGACTAGCGGGAGGAGAGACCCAGTACTTC.

The CDR3 sequence is CASSAGWRGEQYF. CDR3 in DNA: TGTGCCAGTAGTGCTGGGTGGCGTGGCGAGCAGTACTTC. This chain joins TRBV19 and TRBJ2-7; D not certain. Germline V gene sequence: CDR1 LNHDA, CDR2 SQIVND (reference sequence). Trimming took off 5 bases at V and 6 bases at J, with 14 bases between the two ends. The CDR3 has 13 residues.

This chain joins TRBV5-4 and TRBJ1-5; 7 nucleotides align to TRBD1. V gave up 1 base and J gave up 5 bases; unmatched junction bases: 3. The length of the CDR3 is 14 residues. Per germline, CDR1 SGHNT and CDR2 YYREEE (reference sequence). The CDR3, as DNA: TGTGCCAGCAGCTTGCCCGGGACAGATCAGCCCCAGCATTTT. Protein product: CASSLPGTDQPQHF.

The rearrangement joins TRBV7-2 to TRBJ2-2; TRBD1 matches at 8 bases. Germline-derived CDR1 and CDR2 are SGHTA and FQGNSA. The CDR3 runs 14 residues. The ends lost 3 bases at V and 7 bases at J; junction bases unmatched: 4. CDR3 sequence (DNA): TGTGCCAGCAGCTTCGGACAGGGCCGCGGGGAGCTGTTTTTT. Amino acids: CASSFGQGRGELFF.

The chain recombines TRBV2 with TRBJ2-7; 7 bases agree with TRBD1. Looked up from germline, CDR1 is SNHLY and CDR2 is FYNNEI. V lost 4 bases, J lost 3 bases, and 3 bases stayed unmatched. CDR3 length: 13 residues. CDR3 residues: CASSVRTGYEQYF. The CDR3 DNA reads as TGTGCCAGCAGTGTTCGGACAGGCTACGAGCAGTACTTC. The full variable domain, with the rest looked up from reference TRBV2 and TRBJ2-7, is EPEVTQTPSHQVTQMGQEVILRCVPISNHLYFYWYRQILGQKVEFLVSFYNNEISEKSEIFDDQFSVERPDGSNFTLKIRSTKLEDSAMYFCASSVRTGYEQYFGPGTRLTVT.

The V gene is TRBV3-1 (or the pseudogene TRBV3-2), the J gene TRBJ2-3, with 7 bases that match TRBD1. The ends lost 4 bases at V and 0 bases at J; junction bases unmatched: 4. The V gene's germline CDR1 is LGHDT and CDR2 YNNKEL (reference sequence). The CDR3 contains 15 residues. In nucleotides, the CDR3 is TGTGCCAGCAGCCTCCCGACAGGGAGCACAGATACGCAGTATTTT. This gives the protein CASSLPTGSTDTQYF.

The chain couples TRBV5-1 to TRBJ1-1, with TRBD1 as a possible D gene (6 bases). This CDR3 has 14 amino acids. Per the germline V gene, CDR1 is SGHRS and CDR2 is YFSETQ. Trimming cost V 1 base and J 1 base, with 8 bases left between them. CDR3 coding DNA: TGCGCCAGCAGCTTGACAGGGCCGAACACTGAAGCTTTCTTT. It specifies CASSLTGPNTEAFF. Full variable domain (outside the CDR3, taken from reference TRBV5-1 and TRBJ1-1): KAGVTQTPRYLIKTRGQQVTLSCSPISGHRSVSWYQQTPGQGLQFLFEYFSETQRNKGNFPGRFSGRQFSNSRSEMNVSTLELGDSALYLCASSLTGPNTEAFFGQGTRLTVV.

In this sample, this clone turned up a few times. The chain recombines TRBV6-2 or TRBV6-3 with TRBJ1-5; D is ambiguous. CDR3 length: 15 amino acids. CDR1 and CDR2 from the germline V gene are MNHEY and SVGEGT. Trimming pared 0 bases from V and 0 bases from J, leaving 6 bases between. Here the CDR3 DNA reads TGTGCCAGCAGTTACTCGGTAGATAGCAATCAGCCCCAGCATTTT. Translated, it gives CASSYSVDSNQPQHF.

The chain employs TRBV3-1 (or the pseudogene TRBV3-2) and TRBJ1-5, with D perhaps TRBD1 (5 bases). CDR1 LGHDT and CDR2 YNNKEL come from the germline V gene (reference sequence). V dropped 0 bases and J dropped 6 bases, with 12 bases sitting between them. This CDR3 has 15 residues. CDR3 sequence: CASSQDRGSGQPQHF. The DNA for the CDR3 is TGTGCCAGCAGCCAAGATCGGGGGAGCGGTCAGCCCCAGCATTTT.

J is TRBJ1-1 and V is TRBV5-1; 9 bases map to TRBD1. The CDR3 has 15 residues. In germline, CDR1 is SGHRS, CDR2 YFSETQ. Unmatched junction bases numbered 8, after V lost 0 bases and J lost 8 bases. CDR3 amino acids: CASSLETGGPTEAFF. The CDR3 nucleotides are TGCGCCAGCAGCTTGGAGACAGGGGGTCCCACAGAAGCTTTCTTT.